These 13 T cell receptor beta chains were all obtained from the same sample, sequenced in a study of radiotherapy plus CTLA-4 blockade in lung cancer. The assay was immunoSEQ multiplex PCR, and TCRdb's table has in-frame clones only and misses some. The repertoire has 40,000 to 50,000 clones, 75% to 90% of them found once; the top ten carry roughly 3.4%. The sample consisted of peripheral blood, taken from a patient treated with radiotherapy plus ipilimumab. Source of these receptors: a human donor with non-small cell lung cancer who had stable disease on radiotherapy plus ipilimumab.

V is TRBV4-2 and J is TRBJ2-1, with 11 bases fitting TRBD2. Germline CDR1 LGHNA, CDR2 YNFKEQ. This CDR3 comprises 14 residues. Losses at the gene ends were 4 bases for V and 4 bases for J; bases not matched to a gene: 0. This CDR3 reads CASSPSGRYNEQFF. As DNA, the CDR3 is TGTGCCAGCAGCCCTAGCGGGAGGTACAATGAGCAGTTCTTC.

This chain connects TRBV5-1 to TRBJ2-1, with 11 bases that match TRBD2. This CDR3 is built from 16 residues. The V segment lost 5 bases and the J segment 0 bases; nucleotides outside the gene matches: 4. Germline V gene lookup returns CDR1 SGHRS and CDR2 YFSETQ. For the CDR3, the DNA is TGCGCCAGCAGGCCCACTAGCGGGAGCTCCTACAATGAGCAGTTCTTC. Its protein is CASRPTSGSSYNEQFF.

This chain connects TRBV19 to TRBJ2-5; 8 nucleotides match TRBD2. The germline V gene encodes CDR1 LNHDA and CDR2 SQIVND (reference sequence). V was pared by 3 bases and J by 0 bases, with 6 bases of the junction left unmatched. The CDR3 extends over 16 amino acids. The CDR3 DNA is TGTGCCAGTAGTATTTCGGCTAGCGGGTACCAAGAGACCCAGTACTTC. Translating gives CASSISASGYQETQYF.

V and J are TRBV4-1 and TRBJ2-5, with D possibly being TRBD2 (6 bases). V was clipped by 1 base and J by 2 bases, with 11 bases between them. CDR1 and CDR2 from the germline V gene are MGHRA and YSYEKL. CDR3 length: 15 amino acids. CDR3 amino acids: CASSQAPGVQETQYF. The CDR3, as DNA: TGCGCCAGCAGCCAAGCACCGGGGGTTCAAGAGACCCAGTACTTC.

The rearrangement uses TRBV19 and TRBJ1-5, with D unclear. Germline-derived CDR1 and CDR2 are LNHDA and SQIVND (reference sequence). V lost 3 bases to trimming and J lost 3 bases, with 15 bases between them. The CDR3 has 16 amino acids. CDR3: CASSMRGIVDNQPQHF. As DNA, the CDR3 is TGTGCCAGTAGTATGCGCGGGATCGTGGACAATCAGCCCCAGCATTTT.

This chain links TRBV30 with TRBJ1-5; unclear D gene. This CDR3 is 13 amino acids long. Germline assignment: CDR1 GTSNPN and CDR2 SVGIG (reference sequence). The V end was cut by 4 bases, the J end by 0 bases, with 7 bases between. CDR3 sequence: CAWNRYSNQPQHF. CDR3 DNA sequence: TGTGCCTGGAACCGGTATAGCAATCAGCCCCAGCATTTT.

The chain couples TRBV11-3 to TRBJ2-3; tentative D call: TRBD1 (5 bases). Germline CDR1 SGHNT, CDR2 YENEEA. This CDR3 spans 14 amino acids. V lost 6 bases and J 4 bases, leaving 14 bases between the germline ends. CDR3 sequence reads: CASSKDTGPDTQYF. CDR3 sequence (DNA): TGTGCCAGCAGTAAGGACACCGGCCCAGATACGCAGTATTTT.

This clone is a singleton in its sample. The V and J genes are TRBV7-3 and TRBJ2-5, with TRBD1 matching over 8 bases. This CDR3 is 14 amino acids long. Germline CDR1 SGHTA, CDR2 FQGTGA. The ends lost 5 bases at V and 1 base at J; junction bases unmatched: 3. The CDR3 coding sequence is TGTGCCAGCAGCCAGGGACAGGCCCAAGAGACCCAGTACTTC. Protein product: CASSQGQAQETQYF.

The chain joins TRBV6-5 to TRBJ2-6, with unresolved D. V was cut by 6 bases and J by 0 bases, with 9 bases left in between. The CDR3 is made up of 15 amino acids. Germline V gene data show CDR1 as MNHEY and CDR2 as SVGAGI. DNA for the CDR3: TGTGCCAGCAGAAGCGACGCCTCTGGGGCCAACGTCCTGACTTTC. Protein: CASRSDASGANVLTF.

The chain carries TRBV6-5 and TRBJ2-5; D not resolved. The last part of the DNA fits TRBJ2-7 better; the J call may be wrong. This CDR3 is 13 amino acids long. Germline CDR1 MNHEY, CDR2 SVGAGI. Here the CDR3 reads CASSTRVDSEQYF. DNA for the CDR3: TGTGCCAGCAGTACCCGGGTCGATAGCGAGCAGTACTTC.

The chain joins TRBV18 to TRBJ2-7, with a tentative D call TRBD1 (6 bases). The CDR3 extends over 17 amino acids. Germline-derived CDR1 and CDR2 are KGHSH and LQKENI. With 2 bases removed from V and 1 base from J, the gap between germline ends came to 18 bases. The CDR3 loop is CASSPYFVGQTSYEQYF. The CDR3 bases are TGTGCCAGCTCACCATACTTCGTCGGACAGACGTCCTACGAGCAGTACTTC.

This clone was recorded a few times. The rearrangement uses TRBV5-5 and TRBJ2-2; weak D call: TRBD2 (5 bases). There are 16 residues in the CDR3. Germline CDR1 SGHKS, CDR2 YYEKEE (reference sequence). The V and J ends lost 5 bases and 2 bases respectively, with 16 bases between them. The CDR3 is CASSLTSGYNTGELFF. The CDR3 region has the DNA TGTGCCAGCAGTCTGACCAGCGGATACAACACCGGGGAGCTGTTTTTT.

The chain has TRBV19 and TRBJ2-1; tentative D call: TRBD1 (5 bases). Trimming took off 7 bases at V and 3 bases at J, with 10 bases between the two ends. The CDR3 is 13 residues long. From germline, CDR1 is LNHDA and CDR2 SQIVND (reference sequence). The CDR3 is CASKVQGYNEQFF. In DNA form, the CDR3 reads TGTGCCAGTAAGGTCCAGGGCTACAATGAGCAGTTCTTC.